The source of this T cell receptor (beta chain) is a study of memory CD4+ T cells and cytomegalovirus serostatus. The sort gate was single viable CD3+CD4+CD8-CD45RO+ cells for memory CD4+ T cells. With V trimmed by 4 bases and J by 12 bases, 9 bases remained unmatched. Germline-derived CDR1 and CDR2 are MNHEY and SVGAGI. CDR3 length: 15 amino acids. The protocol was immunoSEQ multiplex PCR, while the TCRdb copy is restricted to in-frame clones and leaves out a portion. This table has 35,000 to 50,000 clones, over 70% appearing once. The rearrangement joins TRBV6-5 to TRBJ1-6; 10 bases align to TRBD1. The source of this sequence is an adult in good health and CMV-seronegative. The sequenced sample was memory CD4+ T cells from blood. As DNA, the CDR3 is TGTGCCAGCAGTTTGGGACAGGGGTTTGATTTACCCCTCCACTTT. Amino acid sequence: CASSLGQGFDLPLHF.